This T cell receptor (beta chain) emerged from a study of response to subunit inactivated influenza vaccine. One entry per CDR3 protein results from TCRdb running MiXCR on the RT-PCR reads. The sample has over 750,000 distinct CDR3 sequences; 21% are singletons. The V end lost 5 bases, the J end lost 7 bases, and 21 bases lay between the germline ends. Germline V gene data show CDR1 as KGHSH and CDR2 as LQKENI. The CDR3 has 16 residues. Study conclusions and caveats: There was a suggestion from the authors that each seasonal influenza vaccination recruits few new T cells.

For this clonotype: The target antigen is unknown.

The chain couples TRBV18 to TRBJ2-1; tentatively, D is TRBD2 (7 bases). The sample in question was PBMCs from blood, obtained roughly 5 days after vaccination. The TCR originated in a man in his forties or fifties who received an inactivated influenza vaccine. The CDR3 region has the DNA TGTGCCAGCTCATCCACCAGCGGGACACTTTCTAATGAGCAGTTCTTC. Residues: CASSSTSGTLSNEQFF.